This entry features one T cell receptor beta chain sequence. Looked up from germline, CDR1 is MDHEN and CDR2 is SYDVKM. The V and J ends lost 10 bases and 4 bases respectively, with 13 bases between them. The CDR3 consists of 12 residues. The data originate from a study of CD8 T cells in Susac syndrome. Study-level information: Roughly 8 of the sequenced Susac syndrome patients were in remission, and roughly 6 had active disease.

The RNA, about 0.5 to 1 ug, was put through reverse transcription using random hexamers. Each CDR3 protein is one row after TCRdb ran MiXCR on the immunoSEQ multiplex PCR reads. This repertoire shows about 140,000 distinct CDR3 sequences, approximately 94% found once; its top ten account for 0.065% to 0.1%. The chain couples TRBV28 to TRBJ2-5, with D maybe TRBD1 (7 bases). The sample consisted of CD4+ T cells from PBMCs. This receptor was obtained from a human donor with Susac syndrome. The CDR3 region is CATRGAGETQYF. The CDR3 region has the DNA TGTGCCACCAGGGGGGCTGGAGAGACCCAGTACTTC.